The 19 T cell receptor beta chains in this list originate from one sample, sequenced in a study of T cell responses to AZD1222 COVID-19 vaccine. Sequenced by immunoSEQ multiplex PCR; TCRdb stores in-frame clones only, minus some. The profile shows 100,000 to 150,000 clones, 90% of them singletons. Here the sequenced sample was peripheral blood, taken on day 0 of AZD1222 vaccination. These receptors all come from an adult in good health.

The gene calls are TRBV7-3 and TRBJ2-7; 7 nucleotides match TRBD1. From germline, CDR1 is SGHTA and CDR2 FQGTGA. CDR3 length: 16 amino acids. Losses at the gene ends were 9 bases for V and 2 bases for J; bases not matched to a gene: 16. The CDR3 DNA reads as TGTGCCAGAAATTTAACCTCCCGGGACAGCACCTACGAGCAGTACTTC. It is translated as CARNLTSRDSTYEQYF. Filled out from reference TRBV7-3 and TRBJ2-7, the complete variable domain reads GAGVSQTPSNKVTEKGKYVELRCDPISGHTALYWYRQSLGQGPEFLIYFQGTGAADDSGLPNDRFFAVRPEGSVSTLKIQRTERGDSAVYLCARNLTSRDSTYEQYFGPGTRLTVT.

This chain uses TRBV12-3 or TRBV12-4 with TRBJ2-7; unclear D gene. Trimming removed 5 bases at V and 0 bases at J, with 8 bases between. CDR3 length equals 13 residues. The CDR3 DNA sequence: TGTGCCAGCAGTCCGACAATCTCCTACGAGCAGTACTTC. Amino acids: CASSPTISYEQYF.

This chain joins TRBV9 and TRBJ1-5; 11 bases align to TRBD1. V gave up 4 bases and J gave up 7 bases; unmatched junction bases: 4. The CDR3 contains 14 residues. Germline values: CDR1 SGDLS, CDR2 YYNGEE. The CDR3 loop is CASSPGTGGQPQHF. The DNA for the CDR3 is TGTGCCAGCAGCCCAGGGACAGGGGGACAGCCCCAGCATTTT. Using reference TRBV9 and TRBJ1-5 for the parts outside the CDR3, the full variable domain is DSGVTQTPKHLITATGQRVTLRCSPRSGDLSVYWYQQSLDQGLQFLIQYYNGEERAKGNILERFSAQQFPDLHSELNLSSLELGDSALYFCASSPGTGGQPQHFGDGTRLSIL.

This clone was found once. The chain carries TRBV5-1 and TRBJ1-2; the D is unclear. Germline CDR1 and CDR2: SGHRS and YFSETQ. The length of the CDR3 is 14 residues. V was pared by 0 bases and J by 1 base, with 7 bases between. The CDR3 region has the DNA TGCGCCAGCAGCTTGGTGCCGGTTAACTATGGCTACACCTTC. Translated, it gives CASSLVPVNYGYTF.

The gene calls are TRBV11-2 and TRBJ1-4; 7 nucleotides agree with TRBD1. Germline V gene data show CDR1 as SGHAT and CDR2 as FQNNGV. V trimming: 5 bases; J trimming: 10 bases; junction bases outside the gene matches: 16. The CDR3 consists of 16 residues. Here the CDR3 DNA reads TGTGCCAGCAGCCTAGCAGGGGAGGGGGCTTTTGTAAAACTGTTTTTT. Residues: CASSLAGEGAFVKLFF. The full variable domain, with the rest looked up from reference TRBV11-2 and TRBJ1-4, is EAGVAQSPRYKIIEKRQSVAFWCNPISGHATLYWYQQILGQGPKLLIQFQNNGVVDDSQLPKDRFSAERLKGVDSTLKIQPAKLEDSAVYLCASSLAGEGAFVKLFFGSGTQLSVL.

The J gene is TRBJ2-7, the V gene TRBV28; 8 bases agree with TRBD1. Germline CDR1 and CDR2: MDHEN and SYDVKM. V lost 4 bases, J lost 3 bases, and 2 bases stayed unmatched. The CDR3 consists of 13 residues. The CDR3 loop is CASSWDRIYEQYF. In DNA, the CDR3 is TGTGCCAGCAGTTGGGACAGGATCTACGAGCAGTACTTC. The variable domain in full, completed from reference TRBV28 and TRBJ2-7, reads DVKVTQSSRYLVKRTGEKVFLECVQDMDHENMFWYRQDPGLGLRLIYFSYDVKMKEKGDIPEGYSVSREKKERFSLILESASTNQTSMYLCASSWDRIYEQYFGPGTRLTVT.

This chain links TRBV19 with TRBJ1-4, with D perhaps TRBD1 (6 bases). The germline V and J ends were trimmed by 5 bases and 1 base, with 8 bases remaining between them. Looked up from germline, CDR1 is LNHDA and CDR2 is SQIVND (reference sequence). This CDR3 is 14 amino acids long. The CDR3 DNA follows: TGTGCCAGTAGTGCCAGGGGAACTAATGAAAAACTGTTTTTT. Residues: CASSARGTNEKLFF.

CDR3 bases: TGTGCCACCAGTGATCCGGGACACTACTATGGCTACACCTTC. It codes for CATSDPGHYYGYTF. The V and J genes are TRBV24-1 and TRBJ1-2, with a possible D match to TRBD1 (6 bases). Germline values: CDR1 KGHDR, CDR2 SFDVKD. CDR3 size: 14 residues. The V end was cut by 3 bases, the J end by 3 bases, with 10 bases between.

V usage is TRBV12-3 or TRBV12-4 and J usage is TRBJ1-1; D is uncertain. This CDR3 spans 12 amino acids. V was shortened by 6 bases and J by 6 bases, with 11 bases between the two germline ends. Written as DNA, the CDR3 is TGTGCCAGCAGCTGGGCCCCATCTGAAGCTTTCTTT. This translates into CASSWAPSEAFF.

The chain combines TRBV27 with TRBJ2-1, with no clear D. Germline V gene sequence: CDR1 MNHEY, CDR2 SMNVEV (reference sequence). The CDR3 extends over 13 amino acids. Trimming removed 3 bases from V and 4 bases from J, with 7 bases in between. As DNA, the CDR3 is TGTGCCAGCAGTTTTAGCCCTTACAATGAGCAGTTCTTC. This translates into CASSFSPYNEQFF.

This rearrangement joins TRBV28 to TRBJ1-2; TRBD1 might be the D (5 bases). This CDR3 is built from 12 residues. The V and J ends lost 5 bases and 7 bases respectively, with 11 bases between them. Germline-derived CDR1 and CDR2 are MDHEN and SYDVKM. CDR3 sequence (DNA): TGTGCCAGCAGTGGTGCAGGGATTGGCTACACCTTC. This encodes CASSGAGIGYTF.

V usage is TRBV28 and J usage is TRBJ2-7, with D unresolved. This CDR3 spans 12 amino acids. Trimming shortened V by 1 base and J by 3 bases, and 4 bases separated the two germline ends. Germline CDR1 is MDHEN and CDR2 is SYDVKM. The CDR3: CASSLLRYEQYF. Here the CDR3 DNA reads TGTGCCAGCAGTTTATTACGCTACGAGCAGTACTTC.

CDR3 amino acids: CASSIQVPRGTGELFF. The CDR3 nucleotides are TGTGCCAGTAGTATACAGGTCCCACGGGGCACCGGGGAGCTGTTTTTT. The chain recombines TRBV19 with TRBJ2-2; tentative D call: TRBD2 (5 bases). Between the trimmed V and J ends, which lost 2 bases and 4 bases, there was a span of 14 bases. The CDR3 runs to 16 residues. Germline CDR1 is LNHDA and CDR2 is SQIVND (reference sequence).

This clone occurred once. The chain carries TRBV27 and TRBJ1-3, with TRBD1 matching 7 bases. After removal of 3 bases from V and 0 bases from J, the junction contained 5 bases not matched to a gene. Germline lookup yields CDR1 MNHEY and CDR2 SMNVEV (reference sequence). The CDR3 totals 16 residues. CDR3 region: CASSLTGTSSGNTIYF. DNA of the CDR3: TGTGCCAGCAGTTTGACAGGGACTAGCTCTGGAAACACCATATATTTT.

V is TRBV18 and J is TRBJ1-2, with TRBD1 identical over 9 bases. V trimming: 3 bases; J trimming: 4 bases; junction bases outside the gene matches: 9. This CDR3 is built from 16 residues. Germline V gene data show CDR1 as KGHSH and CDR2 as LQKENI. CDR3 sequence: CASSPATPGQGYGYTF. CDR3 in DNA: TGTGCCAGCTCACCCGCGACACCGGGACAGGGCTATGGCTACACCTTC. Full variable domain (remainder filled in from reference TRBV18 and TRBJ1-2): NAGVMQNPRHLVRRRGQEARLRCSPMKGHSHVYWYRQLPEEGLKFMVYLQKENIIDESGMPKERFSAEFPKEGPSILRIQQVVRGDSAAYFCASSPATPGQGYGYTFGSGTRLTVV.

This clone was observed a single time. This rearrangement joins TRBV10-3 to TRBJ2-3; unclear D gene. V was shortened by 2 bases and J by 7 bases, with 7 bases between the two germline ends. Germline V gene data show CDR1 as ENHRY and CDR2 as SYGVKD. The CDR3 loop spans 12 amino acids. The CDR3: CAISEGRNTQYF. CDR3 nucleotide sequence: TGTGCCATCAGTGAGGGGCGGAATACGCAGTATTTT.

The chain joins TRBV28 to TRBJ2-3; 9 bases are a match to TRBD2. V was clipped by 6 bases and J by 8 bases; unmatched bases: 15. This CDR3 is 16 amino acids long. Germline loops: CDR1 MDHEN, CDR2 SYDVKM. CDR3 in amino acids: CASSPQGAGGPRTQYF. The CDR3 coding sequence is TGTGCCAGCAGCCCACAAGGGGCGGGGGGGCCCCGTACGCAGTATTTT.

The J gene is TRBJ1-5, the V gene TRBV18, with unresolved D. Trimming shortened V by 2 bases and J by 3 bases, and 14 bases separated the two germline ends. The CDR3 has 16 amino acids. Germline V CDR1 and CDR2: KGHSH, LQKENI. This chain's CDR3 is CASSPAVMGANQPQHF. In DNA form, the CDR3 reads TGTGCCAGCTCACCAGCGGTCATGGGTGCCAATCAGCCCCAGCATTTT.

V is TRBV20-1 and J is TRBJ2-7, with 9 positions matching TRBD2. Trimming removed 3 bases from V and 0 bases from J; junction bases left unmatched: 6. This CDR3 contains 15 residues. Germline values: CDR1 DFQATT, CDR2 SNEGSKA (reference sequence). The CDR3 bases are TGCAGTGCTAGTAGTGCTAGCGGGATCTCCTACGAGCAGTACTTC. It codes for CSASSASGISYEQYF.